The sequence of this T cell receptor beta chain was determined in a study of blood T cells in healthy people across ages. A second PCR of about 7 to 11 cycles used a sample-barcoded 5' primer and a J-beta primer mix. From the 5' RACE reads, TCRdb called clonotypes with MiXCR, one entry per CDR3 protein. The data contain roughly 1.9 million distinct CDR3 sequences, 39% of them singletons. The V gene end was trimmed by 0 bases and the J gene end by 2 bases; junction bases not matched to a gene: 8. Germline lookup yields CDR1 MGHRA and CDR2 YSYEKL. The CDR3 consists of 18 residues. This clonotype was sampled from a human donor in good health. This chain joins TRBV4-1 and TRBJ2-1; 9 nucleotides match TRBD2. The sample comprised blood. The CDR3 loop reads CASSQEAPASGTYNEQFF. CDR3 sequence (DNA): TGCGCCAGCAGCCAAGAGGCTCCGGCTAGCGGGACCTACAATGAGCAGTTCTTC.